The present TCR beta chain was sequenced within a study of sequential checkpoint blockade in melanoma. About the study: Both treatment sequences were followed by maintenance nivolumab. Matched biopsies came pretreatment and at week 13 for twenty-two patients.

The CDR3 is made up of 11 amino acids. The ends were cut back, 6 bases at V and 14 bases at J, with 14 bases in the middle. Assay: immunoSEQ multiplex PCR; the TCRdb copy retains only in-frame clones and omits some. This sample has a few thousand clones; under 45% occur once, and the top ten carry roughly 8.7%. For this clone: As yet, its antigen is unknown.

Treatment: randomized to nivolumab then ipilimumab (arm A) or the reverse (arm B). The study's findings and limits: In arm A, pretreatment tumor clonality was associated with response.

The sequencing here drew on tumor tissue (inferred from file names), taken from a patient given nivolumab and ipilimumab in sequence. The V gene is TRBV6-7, the J gene TRBJ2-1, with a weak D call TRBD2 (7 bases). TRBV6-7 belongs to the ORF category, with a function that is uncertain. The sequence was collected from a human donor with melanoma. CDR3 loop: CASSRGGGKFF. The CDR3 DNA sequence: TGTGCCAGCAGCCGAGGGGGGGGAAAGTTCTTC.